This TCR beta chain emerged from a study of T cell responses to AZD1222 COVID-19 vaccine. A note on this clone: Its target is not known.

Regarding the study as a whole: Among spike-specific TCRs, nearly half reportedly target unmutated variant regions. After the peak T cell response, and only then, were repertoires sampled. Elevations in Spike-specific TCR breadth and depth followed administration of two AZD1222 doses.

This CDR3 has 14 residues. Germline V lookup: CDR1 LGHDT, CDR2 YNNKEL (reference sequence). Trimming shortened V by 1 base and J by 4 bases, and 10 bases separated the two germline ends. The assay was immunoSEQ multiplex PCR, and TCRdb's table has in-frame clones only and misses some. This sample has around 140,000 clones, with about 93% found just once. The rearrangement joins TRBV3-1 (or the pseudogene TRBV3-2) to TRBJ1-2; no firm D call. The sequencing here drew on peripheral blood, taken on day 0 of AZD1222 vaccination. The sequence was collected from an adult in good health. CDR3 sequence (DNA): TGTGCCAGCAGCCAAGGGGAGTTGGGCTATGGCTACACCTTC. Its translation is CASSQGELGYGYTF.